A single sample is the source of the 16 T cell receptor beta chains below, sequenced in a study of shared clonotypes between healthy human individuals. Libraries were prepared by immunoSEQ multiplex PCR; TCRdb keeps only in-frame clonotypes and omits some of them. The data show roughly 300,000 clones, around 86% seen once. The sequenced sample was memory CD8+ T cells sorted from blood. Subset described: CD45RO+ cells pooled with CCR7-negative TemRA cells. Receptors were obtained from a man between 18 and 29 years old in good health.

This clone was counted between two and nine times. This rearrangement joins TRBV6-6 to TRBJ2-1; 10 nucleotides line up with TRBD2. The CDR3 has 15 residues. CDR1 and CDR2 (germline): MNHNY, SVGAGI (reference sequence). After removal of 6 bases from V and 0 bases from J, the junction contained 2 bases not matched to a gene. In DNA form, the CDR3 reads TGTGCCAGCAGCCCTAGCGGGAGCTCCTACAATGAGCAGTTCTTC. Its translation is CASSPSGSSYNEQFF.

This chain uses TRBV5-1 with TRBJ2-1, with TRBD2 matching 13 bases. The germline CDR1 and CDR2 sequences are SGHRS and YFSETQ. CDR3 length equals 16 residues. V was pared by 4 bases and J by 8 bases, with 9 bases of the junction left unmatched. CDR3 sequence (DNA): TGCGCCAGCAGCCAAGGACTAGCGGGAGATACCGATGAGCAGTTCTTC. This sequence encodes CASSQGLAGDTDEQFF.

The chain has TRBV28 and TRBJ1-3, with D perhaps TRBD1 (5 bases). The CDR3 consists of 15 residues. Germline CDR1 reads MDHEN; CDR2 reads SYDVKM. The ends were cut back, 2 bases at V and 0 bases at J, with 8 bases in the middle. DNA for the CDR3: TGTGCCAGCAGTTTAGACAGCCTCTCTGGAAACACCATATATTTT. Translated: CASSLDSLSGNTIYF. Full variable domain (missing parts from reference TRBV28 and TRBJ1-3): DVKVTQSSRYLVKRTGEKVFLECVQDMDHENMFWYRQDPGLGLRLIYFSYDVKMKEKGDIPEGYSVSREKKERFSLILESASTNQTSMYLCASSLDSLSGNTIYFGEGSWLTVV.

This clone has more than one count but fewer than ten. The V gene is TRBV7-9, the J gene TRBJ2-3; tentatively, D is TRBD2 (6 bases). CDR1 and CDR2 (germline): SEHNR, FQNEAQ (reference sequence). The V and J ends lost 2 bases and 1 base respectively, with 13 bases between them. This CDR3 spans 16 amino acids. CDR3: CASSLPRGGGTDTQYF. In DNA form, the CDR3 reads TGTGCCAGCAGCTTACCTAGAGGCGGGGGCACAGATACGCAGTATTTT.

The DNA for the CDR3 is TGCGCCAGCAGCCCCCACCGGGGGGGATCAAGCACCGGGGAGCTGTTTTTT. Translation gives CASSPHRGGSSTGELFF. V gene TRBV4-1 combines with J gene TRBJ2-2; 8 nucleotides align to TRBD2. Germline V lookup: CDR1 MGHRA, CDR2 YSYEKL. J lost 4 bases, V lost 4 bases, and 11 bases had no gene match. The CDR3 has 17 amino acids.

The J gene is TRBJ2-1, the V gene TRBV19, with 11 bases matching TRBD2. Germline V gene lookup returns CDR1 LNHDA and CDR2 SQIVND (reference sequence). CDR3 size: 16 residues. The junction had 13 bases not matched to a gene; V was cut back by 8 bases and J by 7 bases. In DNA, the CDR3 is TGTGCCAGTCTCTCCACTAGCGGGGGACGTACGAATGAGCAGTTCTTC. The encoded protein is CASLSTSGGRTNEQFF.

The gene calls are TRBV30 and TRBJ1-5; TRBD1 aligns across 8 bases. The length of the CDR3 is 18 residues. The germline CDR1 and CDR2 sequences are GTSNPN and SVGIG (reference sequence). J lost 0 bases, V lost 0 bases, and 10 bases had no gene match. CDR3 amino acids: CAWSVMGTGKYSNQPQHF. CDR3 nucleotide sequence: TGTGCCTGGAGTGTAATGGGGACAGGCAAATATAGCAATCAGCCCCAGCATTTT.

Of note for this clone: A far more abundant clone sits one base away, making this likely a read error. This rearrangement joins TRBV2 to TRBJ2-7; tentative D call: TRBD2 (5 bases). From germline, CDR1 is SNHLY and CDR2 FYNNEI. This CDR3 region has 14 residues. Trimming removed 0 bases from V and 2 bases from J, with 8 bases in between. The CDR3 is CASSEARGPYEQYF. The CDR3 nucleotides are TGTGCCAGCAGTGAAGCGAGAGGGCCCTACGAGCAGTACTTC.

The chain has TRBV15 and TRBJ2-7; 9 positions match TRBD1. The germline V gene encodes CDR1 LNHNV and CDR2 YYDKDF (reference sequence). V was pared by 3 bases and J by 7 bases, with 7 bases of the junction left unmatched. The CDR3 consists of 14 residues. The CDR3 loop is CATSRGQGSYEQYF. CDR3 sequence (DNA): TGTGCCACCAGCAGGGGACAGGGAAGCTATGAGCAGTACTTC.

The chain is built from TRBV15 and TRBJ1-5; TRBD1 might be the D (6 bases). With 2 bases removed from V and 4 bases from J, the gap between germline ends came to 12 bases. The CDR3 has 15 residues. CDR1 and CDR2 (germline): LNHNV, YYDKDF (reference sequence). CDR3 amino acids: CATSRPSTGNQPQHF. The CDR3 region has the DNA TGTGCCACCAGCAGACCCTCGACAGGTAATCAGCCCCAGCATTTT. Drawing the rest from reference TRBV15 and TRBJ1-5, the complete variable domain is DAMVIQNPRYQVTQFGKPVTLSCSQTLNHNVMYWYQQKSSQAPKLLFHYYDKDFNNEADTPDNFQSRRPNTSFCFLDIRSPGLGDTAMYLCATSRPSTGNQPQHFGDGTRLSIL.

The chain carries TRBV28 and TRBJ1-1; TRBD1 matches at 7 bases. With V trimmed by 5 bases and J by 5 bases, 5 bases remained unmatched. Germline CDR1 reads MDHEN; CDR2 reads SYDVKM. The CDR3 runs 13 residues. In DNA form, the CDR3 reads TGTGCCAGCAGTCTAACGACAGGGACTGAAGCTTTCTTT. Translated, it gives CASSLTTGTEAFF.

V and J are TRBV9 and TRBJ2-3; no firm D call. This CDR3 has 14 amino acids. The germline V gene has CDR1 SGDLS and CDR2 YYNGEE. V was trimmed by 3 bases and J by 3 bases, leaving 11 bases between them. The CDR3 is CASSENAATDTQYF. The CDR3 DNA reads TGTGCCAGCAGCGAGAATGCGGCGACAGATACGCAGTATTTT.

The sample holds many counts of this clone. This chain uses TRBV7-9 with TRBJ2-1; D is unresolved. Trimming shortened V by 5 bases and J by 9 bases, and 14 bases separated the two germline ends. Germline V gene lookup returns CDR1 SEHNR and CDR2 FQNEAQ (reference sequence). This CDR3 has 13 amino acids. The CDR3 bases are TGTGCCAGCAGCCCTAACATGGGCGGTGAGCAGTTCTTC. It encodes CASSPNMGGEQFF.

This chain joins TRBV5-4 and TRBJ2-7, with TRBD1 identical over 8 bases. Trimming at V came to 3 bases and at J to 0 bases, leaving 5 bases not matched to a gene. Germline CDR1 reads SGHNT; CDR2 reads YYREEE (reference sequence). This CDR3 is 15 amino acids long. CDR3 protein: CASSYGTGLSYEQYF. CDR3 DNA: TGTGCCAGCAGCTACGGGACAGGCCTCTCCTACGAGCAGTACTTC.

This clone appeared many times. The CDR3 is CASSLRIMGGYTF. The DNA for the CDR3 is TGTGCCAGCAGTCTCCGCATTATGGGGGGCTACACCTTC. This rearrangement joins TRBV6-1 to TRBJ1-2; D not certain. The V and J ends lost 5 bases and 8 bases respectively, with 15 bases between them. The germline gives CDR1 MNHNS, CDR2 SASEGT. The CDR3 is 13 residues long.

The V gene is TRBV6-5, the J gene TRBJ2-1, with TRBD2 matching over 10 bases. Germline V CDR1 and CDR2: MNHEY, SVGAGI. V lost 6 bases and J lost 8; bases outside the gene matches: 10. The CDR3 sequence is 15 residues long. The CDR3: CASRTLAGDKYEQFF. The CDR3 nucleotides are TGTGCCAGCAGAACGCTAGCGGGGGATAAATATGAGCAGTTCTTC.